This T cell receptor beta chain was documented in a study of T cells in narcolepsy. TCRdb's table, derived via immunoSEQ multiplex PCR, lists solely in-frame clones and lacks some. Altogether tens of thousands of clones are present, approximately 62% being singletons, with the ten largest covering roughly an eighth. This CDR3 region has 18 residues. V lost 4 bases and J lost 10; bases outside the gene matches: 16. CDR1 is SGHRS and CDR2 is YFSETQ in the germline V gene. The gene calls are TRBV5-1 and TRBJ2-1, with 14 bases lining up with TRBD2. The clonotype originates from a human donor in good health. The sample comprised memory (CD45RA-) CD4+ T cells from blood. Here the CDR3 reads CASSPGPRLAGGPYEQFF. CDR3 coding DNA: TGCGCCAGCAGCCCCGGCCCCCGACTAGCGGGAGGGCCGTACGAGCAGTTCTTC.